This T cell receptor beta chain was documented in a study of blood T cell repertoires in COVID-19. Profiling relied on immunoSEQ multiplex PCR, and the TCRdb table lists in-frame clones only, not all of them. The repertoire holds about 69,000 clones, with over 70% as singletons. Germline assignment: CDR1 SQVTM and CDR2 ANQGSEA. Trimming left V 6 bases short and J 2 bases short, with 10 bases between. The CDR3 spans 12 residues. This TCR was sampled from a man aged 55-75 years with acute or convalescent COVID-19. The sequencing input was peripheral blood. The gene calls are TRBV29-1 and TRBJ1-2; D may be TRBD1 (6 bases). The CDR3 DNA sequence: TGCAGCGTACAACAGGGAAACTATGGCTACACCTTC. It specifies CSVQQGNYGYTF.